These 13 T cell receptor beta chains share one sample of origin, sequenced in a study of T cell responses to AZD1222 COVID-19 vaccine. The protocol was immunoSEQ multiplex PCR, while the TCRdb copy is restricted to in-frame clones and leaves out a portion. The table lists roughly 170,000 clones, about nine tenths of them singletons. The sequences come from peripheral blood, collected on day 0 of AZD1222 vaccination. The receptors originated from an adult in good health.

V is TRBV27 and J is TRBJ2-7, with D possibly being TRBD1 (5 bases). This CDR3 comprises 13 residues. Deletions cut 6 bases from V and 4 bases from J, with 13 bases between. Germline-derived CDR1 and CDR2 are MNHEY and SMNVEV (reference sequence). CDR3 region: CASRSRVVYEQYF. The CDR3 DNA is TGTGCCAGCAGGTCCAGGGTCGTTTACGAGCAGTACTTC.

The CDR3 loop is CASSLGGQGNEQFF. The CDR3 DNA sequence: TGTGCCAGCAGCTTAGGGGGACAGGGCAATGAGCAGTTCTTC. This chain joins TRBV7-9 and TRBJ2-1; TRBD1 matches at 9 bases. The CDR3 covers 14 residues. With V trimmed by 1 base and J by 6 bases, 1 base remained unmatched. Germline loops: CDR1 SEHNR, CDR2 FQNEAQ (reference sequence).

The chain uses TRBV6-5 and TRBJ1-1; 8 nucleotides agree with TRBD1. In germline, CDR1 is MNHEY, CDR2 SVGAGI. The CDR3 has 15 residues. With 6 bases clipped from V and 1 base from J, the junction kept 7 bases outside the gene matches. The CDR3 sequence: CASRRQGRRNTEAFF. CDR3 bases: TGTGCCAGCAGGAGACAGGGGCGTAGGAACACTGAAGCTTTCTTT.

The chain uses TRBV30 and TRBJ1-6; a possible D gene is TRBD1 (6 bases). The CDR3 spans 14 residues. CDR1 is GTSNPN and CDR2 is SVGIG in the germline V gene (reference sequence). Trimming pared 5 bases from V and 7 bases from J, leaving 15 bases between. The CDR3 sequence is CAWAPGGRNSPLHF. CDR3 nucleotide sequence: TGTGCCTGGGCCCCGGGGGGGCGGAATTCACCCCTCCACTTT.

The rearrangement uses TRBV6-6 and TRBJ2-4; 12 positions agree with TRBD2. CDR1 and CDR2 (germline): MNHNY, SVGAGI (reference sequence). Losses at the gene ends were 6 bases for V and 3 bases for J; bases not matched to a gene: 21. This CDR3 region has 21 residues. CDR3 loop: CASSLSSRLAGERADKNIQYF. The CDR3 DNA is TGTGCCAGCAGCCTTTCTTCCAGACTAGCGGGAGAGAGGGCGGACAAAAACATTCAGTACTTC.

As concerns this clone: Germline is not matched at one junction end, which may reflect a read error. The genes are TRBV11-2 and TRBJ2-5, with D hard to call. The CDR3 length is 15 residues. In germline, CDR1 is SGHAT, CDR2 FQNNGV. The CDR3 region has the DNA TGTGCCAGCAGCTTAGGGGCAGCCTCAAGAGAGGCCCAGTACTTC. This codes for CASSLGAASREAQYF.

The chain recombines TRBV18 with TRBJ2-1, with 7 bases fitting TRBD2. With 3 bases clipped from V and 5 bases from J, the junction kept 7 bases outside the gene matches. CDR3 size: 15 residues. Germline assignment: CDR1 KGHSH and CDR2 LQKENI. CDR3 in amino acids: CASSPAAGINNEQFF. Written as DNA, the CDR3 is TGTGCCAGCTCACCCGCAGCGGGGATCAACAATGAGCAGTTCTTC.

This rearrangement joins TRBV24-1 to TRBJ1-2; the D is unclear. CDR1 is KGHDR, CDR2 SFDVKD, per germline. V was trimmed by 2 bases and J by 8 bases, leaving 11 bases between them. The CDR3 is made up of 13 amino acids. DNA of the CDR3: TGTGCCACCAGTGATTCACGGTCAAGCGGCTACACCTTC. Translating gives CATSDSRSSGYTF.

This sequence joins TRBV12-3 or TRBV12-4 and TRBJ2-7; tentatively, D is TRBD2 (5 bases). CDR3 length: 12 amino acids. V was cut by 6 bases and J by 3 bases, with 9 bases left in between. CDR3 DNA: TGTGCCAGCAGCGGACTTAACTACGAGCAGTACTTC. Its translation is CASSGLNYEQYF.

The V and J genes are TRBV19 and TRBJ1-2; possible D gene TRBD1, 5 bases. Germline V gene data show CDR1 as LNHDA and CDR2 as SQIVND (reference sequence). Deletions cut 5 bases from V and 4 bases from J, with 11 bases between. The CDR3 totals 13 residues. CDR3 DNA sequence: TGTGCCAGTAGTCCATCGGGACGCTATGGCTACACCTTC. Protein product: CASSPSGRYGYTF.

The gene calls are TRBV30 and TRBJ2-7, with 7 bases that match TRBD2. Germline CDR1 and CDR2: GTSNPN and SVGIG (reference sequence). The CDR3 consists of 13 residues. With V trimmed by 3 bases and J by 3 bases, 5 bases remained unmatched. This chain's CDR3 is CAWSRGDLYEQYF. In DNA, the CDR3 is TGTGCCTGGAGCCGGGGGGACCTCTACGAGCAGTACTTC. The full variable domain, its missing parts supplied by reference TRBV30 and TRBJ2-7, is SQTIHQWPATLVQPVGSPLSLECTVEGTSNPNLYWYRQAAGRGLQLLFYSVGIGQISSEVPQNLSASRPQDRQFILSSKKLLLSDSGFYLCAWSRGDLYEQYFGPGTRLTVT.

This clone was detected a few times. The J gene is TRBJ2-7, the V gene TRBV10-1; D may correspond to TRBD1 or TRBD2 (6 bases each). The CDR3 runs 18 residues. V was trimmed by 7 bases and J by 1 base, leaving 26 bases between them. Germline CDR1 WNHNN, CDR2 SYGVQD (reference sequence). The CDR3 here is CASILIGAGQGLSYEQYF. CDR3 nucleotides: TGCGCCAGCATCCTAATTGGGGCGGGGCAGGGGTTATCCTACGAGCAGTACTTC.

This clone has more than one count but fewer than ten. The rearrangement links TRBV11-2 to TRBJ1-2, with 11 bases aligning to TRBD1. Germline V gives CDR1 SGHAT, CDR2 FQNNGV. J was trimmed by 4 bases and V by 3 bases; bases with no gene match: 7. CDR3 length: 16 amino acids. The CDR3 DNA sequence: TGTGCCAGCAGCTTCGGACAGGGGGCTAGGAGCTATGGCTACACCTTC. Its translation: CASSFGQGARSYGYTF.